The 10 T cell receptor beta chains below were found in one sample sequenced in a study of control samples from healthy donors and cancer patients. Sequenced by immunoSEQ multiplex PCR; TCRdb stores in-frame clones only, minus some. This table holds 54,000 or so clones, 90% to 95% found once. The sample consisted of blood. These receptors were obtained from a man in his thirties or forties in good health.

This clone was recorded only once. The CDR3 DNA is TGTGCCAGCACCACCGTGGGACTAGCGGGAGATTTCTACAATGAGCAGTTCTTC. Translation: CASTTVGLAGDFYNEQFF. The gene calls are TRBV5-6 and TRBJ2-1; the match to TRBD2 covers 14 bases. CDR1 is SGHDT and CDR2 is YYEEEE in the germline V gene. The CDR3 is made up of 18 amino acids. J was trimmed by 3 bases and V by 6 bases; bases with no gene match: 11.

V and J are TRBV30 and TRBJ2-3; D is possibly TRBD1 (6 bases). Trimming took off 2 bases at V and 2 bases at J, with 11 bases between the two ends. The CDR3 has 14 residues. Per germline, CDR1 GTSNPN and CDR2 SVGIG (reference sequence). CDR3 residues: CAWSPGQPTDTQYF. DNA of the CDR3: TGTGCCTGGAGTCCCGGACAGCCCACAGATACGCAGTATTTT. The full variable domain, with the rest looked up from reference TRBV30 and TRBJ2-3, is SQTIHQWPATLVQPVGSPLSLECTVEGTSNPNLYWYRQAAGRGLQLLFYSVGIGQISSEVPQNLSASRPQDRQFILSSKKLLLSDSGFYLCAWSPGQPTDTQYFGPGTRLTVL.

J is TRBJ1-5 and V is TRBV7-9; perhaps TRBD1 as D (6 bases). The germline V gene encodes CDR1 SEHNR and CDR2 FQNEAQ (reference sequence). V was trimmed by 3 bases and J by 2 bases, leaving 14 bases between them. The CDR3 has 16 amino acids. The CDR3 region is CASSFEQGWGNQPQHF. CDR3 DNA sequence: TGTGCCAGCAGCTTCGAACAGGGATGGGGCAATCAGCCCCAGCATTTT.

The chain recombines TRBV6-5 with TRBJ2-1; 7 nucleotides line up with TRBD2. The trim removed 2 bases at V and 0 bases at J, leaving 4 bases unmatched. This CDR3 spans 16 amino acids. The germline V gene encodes CDR1 MNHEY and CDR2 SVGAGI. The CDR3 sequence: CASSYGREGSYNEQFF. In nucleotides, the CDR3 is TGTGCCAGCAGTTACGGGAGGGAGGGCTCCTACAATGAGCAGTTCTTC.

V is TRBV11-2 and J is TRBJ2-5; 7 bases agree with TRBD1. The CDR3 length is 15 residues. Per germline, CDR1 SGHAT and CDR2 FQNNGV. With 5 bases clipped from V and 6 bases from J, the junction kept 12 bases outside the gene matches. CDR3 in amino acids: CASSPLDRVEKTQYF. The CDR3 bases are TGTGCCAGCAGCCCCCTCGACAGGGTAGAAAAGACCCAGTACTTC.

The V and J genes are TRBV28 and TRBJ2-2, with D perhaps matching TRBD2 (5 bases). The V gene's germline CDR1 is MDHEN and CDR2 SYDVKM. This CDR3 comprises 14 residues. The V end lost 5 bases, the J end lost 6 bases, and 13 bases lay between the germline ends. The CDR3 sequence: CASSLTGFAGELFF. The CDR3 region has the DNA TGTGCCAGCAGTCTAACGGGGTTCGCCGGGGAGCTGTTTTTT.

The chain uses TRBV19 and TRBJ1-4; no clear D gene. Trimming took off 4 bases at V and 8 bases at J, with 17 bases between the two ends. The CDR3 spans 15 residues. In germline, CDR1 is LNHDA, CDR2 SQIVND (reference sequence). The CDR3 loop is CASSKALGPREKLFF. The CDR3 DNA reads TGTGCCAGTAGTAAGGCTTTAGGACCAAGGGAAAAACTGTTTTTT.

The genes are TRBV7-3 and TRBJ2-3; no firm D call. Deletions cut 2 bases from V and 3 bases from J, with 12 bases between. CDR3 size: 15 residues. Germline-derived CDR1 and CDR2 are SGHTA and FQGTGA. The CDR3 loop is CASSLGGTRTDTQYF. The CDR3 nucleotides are TGTGCCAGCAGCTTAGGTGGCACCCGGACAGATACGCAGTATTTT.

The V gene is TRBV10-2, the J gene TRBJ1-5; TRBD1 aligns across 8 bases. The CDR3 is made up of 14 amino acids. V was pared by 7 bases and J by 2 bases, with 4 bases of the junction left unmatched. Germline V gene sequence: CDR1 WSHSY, CDR2 SAAADI. DNA for the CDR3: TGCGCCAGCATGACAGGGGTTGGCAATCAGCCCCAGCATTTT. It is translated as CASMTGVGNQPQHF.

To note about this clone: The junction departs from the called germline gene at one end, perhaps through a read error. This CDR3 reads CASGLRTPYNEQFF. Written as DNA, the CDR3 is TGTGCCAGCGGCTTGCGGACTCCCTACAATGAGCAGTTCTTC. This sequence joins TRBV5-4 and TRBJ2-1; possibly TRBD2 for D (5 bases). Germline lookup yields CDR1 SGHNT and CDR2 YYREEE (reference sequence). This CDR3 spans 14 amino acids.